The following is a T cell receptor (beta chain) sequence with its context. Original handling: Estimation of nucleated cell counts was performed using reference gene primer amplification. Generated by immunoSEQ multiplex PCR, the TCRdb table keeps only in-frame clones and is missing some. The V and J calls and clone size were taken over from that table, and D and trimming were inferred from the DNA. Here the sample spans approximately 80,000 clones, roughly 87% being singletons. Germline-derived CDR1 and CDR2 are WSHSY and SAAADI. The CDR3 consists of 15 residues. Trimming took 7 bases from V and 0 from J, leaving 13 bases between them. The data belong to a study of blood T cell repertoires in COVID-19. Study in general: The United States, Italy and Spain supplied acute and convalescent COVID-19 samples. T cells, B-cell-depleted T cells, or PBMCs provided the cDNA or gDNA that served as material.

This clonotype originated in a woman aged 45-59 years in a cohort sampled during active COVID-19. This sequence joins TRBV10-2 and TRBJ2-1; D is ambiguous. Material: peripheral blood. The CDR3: CASTSVVSSYNEQFF. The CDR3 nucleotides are TGCGCCAGCACCTCGGTTGTAAGCTCCTACAATGAGCAGTTCTTC.